Each of the 2 T cell receptor beta chains below was sequenced from the same sample in a study of blood T cells in healthy people across ages. It was with a sample-barcoded 5' primer and a J-beta primer mix that a second PCR of roughly 6 to 12 cycles was run. TCRdb passed the 5' RACE reads through MiXCR, listing each CDR3 protein once. This sample carries over a million distinct CDR3 sequences, 20% to 25% of them seen once, and the ten largest clones take 0.65% to 0.75%. These data were also reused for a study on T cells of mothers and their children.

Specimen: blood. These receptors all come from a girl aged 2 to 10 in good health.

This clonotype was counted between two and nine times. The chain combines TRBV6-5 with TRBJ1-2; D gene uncertain. The CDR3 totals 12 residues. The V gene's germline CDR1 is MNHEY and CDR2 SVGAGI. V gave up 0 bases and J gave up 8 bases, with 7 bases separating them. CDR3 amino acids: CASSYSGRGYTF. In DNA form, the CDR3 reads TGTGCCAGCAGTTACTCCGGCAGGGGCTACACCTTC.

The chain recombines TRBV29-1 with TRBJ2-7; D may correspond to TRBD1 or TRBD2 (5 bases each). This CDR3 spans 14 amino acids. The ends were cut back, 2 bases at V and 6 bases at J, with 17 bases in the middle. In germline, CDR1 is SQVTM, CDR2 ANQGSEA. The CDR3 region is CSVEKSGLAGEQYF. CDR3 coding DNA: TGCAGCGTTGAAAAATCAGGGCTGGCGGGCGAGCAGTACTTC.